The 18 T cell receptor beta chains listed next were all sequenced from one sample in a study of beta chain features in type 1 diabetes. The whole isolated RNA underwent reverse transcription, so sequencing captured expressed TCRB transcripts. Here immunoSEQ multiplex PCR was the method, and the copy in TCRdb shows in-frame clones only, minus some. Of roughly 450,000 clones listed, approximately 15% are singletons. Sequencing used naive CD4+ T cells from blood. The source is a man between 25 and 39 years old in good health.

The chain has TRBV28 and TRBJ2-5, with D hard to call. There are 12 residues in the CDR3. V lost 6 bases and J lost 0, with 5 bases in between. Germline loops: CDR1 MDHEN, CDR2 SYDVKM. The CDR3: CASRTNQETQYF. The CDR3, as DNA: TGTGCCAGCAGGACAAACCAAGAGACCCAGTACTTC.

This rearrangement joins TRBV7-2 to TRBJ1-5, with D possibly matching TRBD1 (5 bases). The CDR3 runs to 14 residues. Germline loops: CDR1 SGHTA, CDR2 FQGNSA. V was cut by 4 bases and J by 11 bases, with 18 bases left in between. The CDR3 sequence: CASSSGGMDEAQHF. The CDR3 DNA reads TGTGCCAGCAGCTCCGGGGGAATGGATGAGGCCCAGCATTTT.

This clone has more than one count but fewer than ten. The chain recombines TRBV7-2 with TRBJ2-5; D may be TRBD1 or TRBD2 (5 bases each). The germline CDR1 and CDR2 sequences are SGHTA and FQGNSA. The CDR3 covers 13 residues. V lost 3 bases to trimming and J lost 5 bases, with 10 bases between them. Here the CDR3 DNA reads TGTGCCAGCAGCTTCGGGGCGAAGGAGACCCAGTACTTC. Translating it yields CASSFGAKETQYF.

V gene TRBV18 combines with J gene TRBJ2-1; D is unclear. CDR1 and CDR2 (germline): KGHSH, LQKENI. There are 11 residues in the CDR3. V lost 4 bases to trimming and J lost 9 bases, with 7 bases between them. The chain's CDR3 is CASSQEAEQFF. The DNA of the CDR3 is TGTGCCAGCTCACAAGAAGCTGAGCAGTTCTTC.

V and J are TRBV28 and TRBJ2-1; D is unresolved. This CDR3 is built from 13 residues. The germline V gene encodes CDR1 MDHEN and CDR2 SYDVKM. Trimming took off 6 bases at V and 5 bases at J, with 11 bases between the two ends. CDR3 region: CASSTKLDNEQFF. The CDR3 DNA follows: TGTGCCAGCAGCACCAAGTTAGACAATGAGCAGTTCTTC.

Only a few counts were recorded for this clone. The rearrangement uses TRBV29-1 and TRBJ2-5, with D tentatively TRBD1 or TRBD2 (5 bases each). The CDR3 totals 13 residues. Germline CDR1 SQVTM, CDR2 ANQGSEA. Trimming took off 7 bases at V and 2 bases at J, with 14 bases between the two ends. In nucleotides, the CDR3 is TGCAGCGCCTCTGGGGGTCGACAAGAGACCCAGTACTTC. It encodes CSASGGRQETQYF.

The genes are TRBV11-3 and TRBJ2-1, with no clear D. The V end lost 3 bases, the J end lost 5 bases, and 14 bases lay between the germline ends. Germline V lookup: CDR1 SGHNT, CDR2 YENEEA. This CDR3 has 15 amino acids. Here the CDR3 reads CASSFGTAEDNEQFF. The CDR3 DNA follows: TGTGCCAGCAGCTTCGGCACAGCTGAAGACAATGAGCAGTTCTTC.

The rearrangement joins TRBV4-3 to TRBJ2-3; 10 positions match TRBD2. This CDR3 comprises 17 residues. Germline CDR1 LGHNA, CDR2 YSLEER. Losses at the gene ends were 2 bases for V and 4 bases for J; bases not matched to a gene: 9. CDR3 region: CASSQLTGTSDSDTQYF. The CDR3 DNA reads as TGCGCCAGCAGCCAACTTACCGGGACTAGCGACTCAGATACGCAGTATTTT.

The chain recombines TRBV4-2 with TRBJ2-1; TRBD2 matches at 8 bases. The length of the CDR3 is 12 residues. Germline CDR1 and CDR2: LGHNA and YNFKEQ. V shed 4 bases, J shed 16 bases, and the junction held 9 bases outside the gene matches. CDR3 sequence (DNA): TGTGCCAGCAGCCGTAGCGGGAACCCGATTTTCTTC. This codes for CASSRSGNPIFF.

This clone was seen a few times. The chain is built from TRBV4-3 and TRBJ1-2; tentatively, D is TRBD1 (6 bases). CDR1 and CDR2 from the germline V gene are LGHNA and YSLEER. CDR3 length: 13 residues. The V end was cut by 4 bases, the J end by 6 bases, with 12 bases between. The CDR3 DNA follows: TGCGCCAGCAGCCCCCACAGGGACGATGGCTACACCTTC. Its protein product is CASSPHRDDGYTF.

This rearrangement joins TRBV29-1 to TRBJ1-5; 9 bases line up with TRBD1. The junction had 5 bases not matched to a gene; V was cut back by 5 bases and J by 6 bases. CDR1 and CDR2 (germline): SQVTM, ANQGSEA. The CDR3 length is 13 residues. CDR3 in amino acids: CSVTDRGGQPQHF. The CDR3 DNA follows: TGCAGCGTTACCGACAGGGGGGGTCAGCCCCAGCATTTT.

This CDR3 is CATSRDVGLAINEQFF. The CDR3 coding sequence is TGTGCCACCAGCAGAGATGTTGGGCTAGCGATAAATGAGCAGTTCTTC. The chain couples TRBV15 to TRBJ2-1, with D maybe TRBD2 (6 bases). With 0 bases removed from V and 7 bases from J, the gap between germline ends came to 16 bases. Germline-derived CDR1 and CDR2 are LNHNV and YYDKDF (reference sequence). The CDR3 spans 16 residues.

The chain is built from TRBV7-9 and TRBJ2-7, with D perhaps assigned TRBD1 or TRBD2 (5 bases each). The CDR3 is 16 amino acids. Germline CDR1 and CDR2: SEHNR and FQNEAQ (reference sequence). V gave up 2 bases and J gave up 7 bases, with 21 bases separating them. Written as DNA, the CDR3 is TGTGCCAGCAGCTTACCGGCTCCCGGGACCCCTAGGGAGCAGTACTTC. This codes for CASSLPAPGTPREQYF.

The rearrangement links TRBV1 to TRBJ2-7; TRBD2 is the table's D call, not checked against the DNA. TRBV1 is a recognized pseudogene. The CDR3 sequence is 17 residues long. Here the CDR3 reads CTSSQDTSPGEGDEQYV. The CDR3 DNA follows: TGCACCAGCAGCCAAGATACCAGTCCCGGGGAGGGCGACGAGCAGTACGTC.

The chain joins TRBV5-1 to TRBJ2-5, with D uncertain. V shed 0 bases and J shed 5 bases, with 8 bases lying between them. This CDR3 comprises 13 residues. Germline V CDR1 and CDR2: SGHRS, YFSETQ. CDR3 sequence (DNA): TGCGCCAGCAGCTTGGGGCTAGAGGAGACCCAGTACTTC. Its protein product is CASSLGLEETQYF.

This clone was recorded a few times. The chain employs TRBV6-6 and TRBJ1-2; D call uncertain. Germline CDR1 MNHNY, CDR2 SVGAGI (reference sequence). This CDR3 spans 14 amino acids. The germline V and J ends were trimmed by 8 bases and 5 bases, with 18 bases remaining between them. CDR3 in amino acids: CASRTSVAGYGYTF. CDR3 DNA sequence: TGTGCCAGCCGGACCTCCGTGGCTGGATATGGCTACACCTTC.

This clone was recorded a few times. The genes are TRBV10-2 and TRBJ2-1; TRBD1 is a possible D gene (5 bases). V was shortened by 1 base and J by 7 bases, with 14 bases between the two germline ends. CDR3 size: 15 residues. The germline CDR1 and CDR2 sequences are WSHSY and SAAADI. In nucleotides, the CDR3 is TGCGCCAGCAGTGAGTTGCAGGGTAGTATGAATGAGCAGTTCTTC. Protein sequence: CASSELQGSMNEQFF.

The chain couples TRBV5-1 to TRBJ1-1; 8 positions agree with TRBD1. From germline, CDR1 is SGHRS and CDR2 YFSETQ. The CDR3 has 14 residues. The V gene end was trimmed by 6 bases and the J gene end by 1 base; junction bases not matched to a gene: 5. The CDR3 protein is CASTGGAKNTEAFF. CDR3 sequence (DNA): TGCGCCAGCACAGGGGGCGCAAAGAACACTGAAGCTTTCTTT.